The entry below describes one TCR beta chain. The sample originates from a study of shared clonotypes between healthy human individuals. TCRdb's copy holds only in-frame clones and misses some; the assay was immunoSEQ multiplex PCR. The sample holds roughly 1,600,000 clones, about 98.5% seen once. The CDR3 totals 14 residues. Trimming took 7 bases from V and 0 from J, leaving 11 bases between them. The germline gives CDR1 SGHRS, CDR2 YFSETQ. The TCR sequence derives from a man younger than 45 in good health. Material: naive CD4+ T cells sorted from blood. Subset specified: CD45RA+ positively selected. This chain links TRBV5-1 with TRBJ2-1; D is perhaps TRBD2 (6 bases). CDR3 region: CASGIGSSYNEQFF. CDR3 DNA: TGCGCCAGCGGGATCGGGAGCTCCTACAATGAGCAGTTCTTC.